This T cell receptor beta chain was recorded in a study of blood T cell repertoires in COVID-19. Whole-study context: T cells, B-cell-depleted T cells, or PBMCs supplied cDNA or gDNA.

Each participant's cohort was designated according to participant-reported clinical history. In the study's own analysis: From reference gene primer amplification, estimates of nucleated cell counts were derived. Generated by immunoSEQ multiplex PCR, the TCRdb table keeps only in-frame clones and is missing some. Clone size and the V and J calls come from that table; the DNA yielded D and trimming. The table includes approximately 330,000 clones, approximately 86% detected once. CDR3 size: 17 residues. The germline CDR1 and CDR2 sequences are SGHTA and FQGNSA. After removal of 2 bases from V and 3 bases from J, the junction contained 10 bases not matched to a gene.

This chain uses TRBV7-2 with TRBJ2-3; 8 bases map to TRBD2. Source material: PBMCs or T cells enriched from blood (not recorded which). The clonotype was recovered from a woman aged 40-49 years with acute COVID-19. CDR3: CASSLRGSGTRTDTQYF. CDR3 coding DNA: TGTGCCAGCAGCTTAAGAGGATCCGGGACTAGGACAGATACGCAGTATTTT.